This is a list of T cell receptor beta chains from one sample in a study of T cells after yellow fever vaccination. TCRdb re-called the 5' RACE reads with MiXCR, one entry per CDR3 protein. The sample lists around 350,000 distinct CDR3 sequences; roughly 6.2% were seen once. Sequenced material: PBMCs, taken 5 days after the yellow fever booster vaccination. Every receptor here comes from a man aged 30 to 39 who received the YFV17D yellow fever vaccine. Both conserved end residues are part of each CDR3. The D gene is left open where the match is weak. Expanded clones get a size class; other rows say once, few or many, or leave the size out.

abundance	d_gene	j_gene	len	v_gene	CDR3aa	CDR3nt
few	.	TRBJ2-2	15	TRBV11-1	CASSPRGLQAGELFF	TGTGCCAGCAGCCCAAGAGGACTGCAGGCCGGGGAGCTGTTTTTT
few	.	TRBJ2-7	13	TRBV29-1	CSVALGGNSEQYF	TGCAGCGTGGCTCTGGGGGGAAATTCCGAGCAGTACTTC
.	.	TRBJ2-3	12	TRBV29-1	CSVEKDTDTQYF	TGCAGCGTAGAGAAGGACACAGATACGCAGTATTTT
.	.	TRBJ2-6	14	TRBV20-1	CSAMHRAGANVLTF	TGCAGTGCCATGCACAGGGCTGGGGCCAACGTCCTGACTTTC
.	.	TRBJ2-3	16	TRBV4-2	CASSQEGTTLTDTQYF	TGTGCCAGCAGCCAAGAGGGGACAACACTCACAGATACGCAGTATTTT
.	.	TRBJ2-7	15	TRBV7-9	CAVEVSGPFVYEQYF	TGTGCCGTGGAGGTCAGCGGTCCTTTTGTCTACGAGCAGTACTTC
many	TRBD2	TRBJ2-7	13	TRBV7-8	CASSLGGMYEQYF	TGTGCCAGCAGCTTGGGGGGGATGTACGAGCAGTACTTC
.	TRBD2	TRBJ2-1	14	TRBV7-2	CASSLGTSVNEQFF	TGTGCCAGCAGCCTCGGGACTAGCGTAAATGAGCAGTTCTTC
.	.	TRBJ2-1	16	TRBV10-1	CASSESKGAYSAPEFF	TGCGCCAGCAGTGAGTCGAAAGGGGCTTATAGTGCCCCGGAGTTCTTC
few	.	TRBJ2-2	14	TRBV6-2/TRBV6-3	CASSSGSWTGELFF	TGTGCCAGCAGTTCCGGGTCATGGACCGGGGAGCTGTTTTTT
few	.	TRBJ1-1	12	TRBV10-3	CAARTVNTEAFF	TGTGCCGCGCGGACAGTGAACACTGAAGCTTTCTTT
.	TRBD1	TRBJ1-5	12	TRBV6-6	CASREGQGRFAF	TGTGCCAGCAGGGAAGGACAGGGAAGGTTTGCTTTT
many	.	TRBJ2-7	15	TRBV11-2	CASSLFDLSSYEQYF	TGTGCCAGCAGCTTGTTCGACCTCAGCTCCTACGAGCAGTACTTC
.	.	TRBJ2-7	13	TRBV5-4	CASSLRELHEQYF	TGTGCCAGCAGCCTCAGAGAGCTTCACGAGCAGTACTTC
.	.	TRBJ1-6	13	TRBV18	CASSPTDNSPLHF	TGTGCCAGCTCACCAACAGATAATTCACCCCTCCACTTT
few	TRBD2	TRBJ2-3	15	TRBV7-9	CASSLAAGEADTQYF	TGTGCCAGCAGCTTAGCAGCGGGAGAAGCAGATACGCAGTATTTT
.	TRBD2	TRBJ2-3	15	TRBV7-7	CASSFIAGDTDTQYF	TGTGCTAGCAGCTTCATCGCGGGAGACACAGATACGCAGTATTTT
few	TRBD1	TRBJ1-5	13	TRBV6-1	CASSPGTGQPQHF	TGTGCCAGCAGTCCCGGGACAGGGCAGCCCCAGCATTTT
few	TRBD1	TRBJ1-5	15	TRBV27	CASSPTGGVKQPQHF	TGTGCCAGCAGCCCCACAGGGGGCGTGAAACAGCCCCAGCATTTT
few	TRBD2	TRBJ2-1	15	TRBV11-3	CASAAGTSGTNEQFF	TGTGCCAGCGCCGCCGGGACTAGCGGGACCAATGAGCAGTTCTTC
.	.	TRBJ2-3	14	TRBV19	CASSPDWKTDTQYF	TGTGCCAGTAGTCCTGATTGGAAAACAGATACGCAGTATTTT
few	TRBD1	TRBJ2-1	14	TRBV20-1	CSARVQGLGNEQFF	TGCAGTGCTAGAGTACAGGGGCTTGGCAATGAGCAGTTCTTC
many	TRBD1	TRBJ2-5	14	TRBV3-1	CASSPRTGVETQYF	TGTGCCAGCAGCCCGCGGACAGGGGTGGAGACCCAGTACTTC
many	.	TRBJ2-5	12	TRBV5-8	CASSNGGETQYF	TGTGCCAGCAGCAACGGAGGAGAGACCCAGTACTTC
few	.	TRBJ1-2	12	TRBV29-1	CSVEAPDYGYTF	TGCAGCGTTGAAGCCCCTGACTATGGCTACACCTTC
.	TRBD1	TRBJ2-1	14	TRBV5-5	CASTISDRVDEQFF	TGTGCCAGCACTATATCCGACAGGGTGGATGAGCAGTTCTTC
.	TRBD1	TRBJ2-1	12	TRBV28	CASSFSGQGQFF	TGTGCCAGCAGTTTTTCAGGACAGGGTCAGTTCTTC
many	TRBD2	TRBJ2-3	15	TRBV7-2	CASSFGTSNTDTQYF	TGTGCCAGCAGCTTTGGGACTAGTAACACAGATACGCAGTATTTT
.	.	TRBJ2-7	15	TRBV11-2	CASSLTGSNSYEQYF	TGTGCCAGCAGCTTAACGGGATCTAACTCCTACGAGCAGTACTTC
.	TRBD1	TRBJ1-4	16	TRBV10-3	CAISPGQGKGNEKLFF	TGTGCCATCAGTCCGGGACAGGGGAAGGGGAATGAAAAACTGTTTTTT
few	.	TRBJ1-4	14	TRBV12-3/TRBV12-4	CATTLLGVREKLFF	TGTGCCACCACCCTTCTGGGGGTAAGGGAAAAACTGTTTTTT
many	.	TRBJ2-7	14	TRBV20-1	CSAILPDGTYEQYF	TGCAGTGCAATACTCCCGGACGGTACCTACGAGCAGTACTTC
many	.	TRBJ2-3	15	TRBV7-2	CASSFWANVPDTQYF	TGTGCCAGCAGCTTCTGGGCCAACGTCCCAGATACGCAGTATTTT
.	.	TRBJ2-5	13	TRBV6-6	CASSYIQKETQYF	TGTGCCAGCAGTTATATCCAGAAAGAGACCCAGTACTTC
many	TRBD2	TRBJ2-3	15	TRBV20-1	CSARAASGDGDTQYF	TGCAGTGCTAGAGCGGCTAGCGGGGACGGGGATACGCAGTATTTT
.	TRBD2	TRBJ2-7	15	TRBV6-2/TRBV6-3	CASSLTAGGFYEQYF	TGTGCCAGCAGTTTGACGGCGGGAGGTTTCTACGAGCAGTACTTC
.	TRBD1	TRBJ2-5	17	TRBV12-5	CASGKGTGSPGQETQYF	TGTGCTAGTGGCAAAGGGACAGGGAGTCCAGGCCAAGAGACCCAGTACTTC
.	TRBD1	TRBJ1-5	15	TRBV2	CASNPQGAVGQPQHF	TGTGCCAGCAACCCGCAGGGGGCGGTAGGACAGCCCCAGCATTTT
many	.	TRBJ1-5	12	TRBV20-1	CSAGLNNQPQHF	TGCAGTGCGGGGTTGAACAATCAGCCCCAGCATTTT
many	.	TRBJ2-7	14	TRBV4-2	CASSQEILAYEQYF	TGTGCCAGCAGCCAAGAAATCCTAGCCTACGAGCAGTACTTC
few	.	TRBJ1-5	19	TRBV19	CASSPRGIGGGGGNQPQHF	TGTGCCAGTAGTCCTAGGGGGATTGGAGGTGGAGGCGGCAATCAGCCCCAGCATTTT
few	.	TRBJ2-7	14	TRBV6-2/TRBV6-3	CASRPTRASYEQYF	TGTGCCAGCAGACCGACTAGGGCATCCTACGAGCAGTACTTC
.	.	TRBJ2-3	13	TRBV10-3	CAISVGVPDTRYF	TGTGCCATCAGTGTTGGGGTCCCAGATACGCGGTATTTT
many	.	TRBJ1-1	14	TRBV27	CASTPWGENTEAFF	TGTGCCAGCACCCCCTGGGGGGAGAACACTGAAGCTTTCTTT
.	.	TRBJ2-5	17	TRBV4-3	CASSRPASEGSQETQYF	TGCGCCAGCAGCCGACCCGCTTCCGAGGGGTCCCAAGAGACCCAGTACTTC
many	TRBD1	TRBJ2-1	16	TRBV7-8	CASSGSGTGAYNEQFF	TGTGCCAGCAGCGGATCCGGGACAGGGGCCTACAATGAGCAGTTCTTC
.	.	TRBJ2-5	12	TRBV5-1	CASSISQETQYF	TGCGCCAGCAGCATCTCACAAGAGACCCAGTACTTC
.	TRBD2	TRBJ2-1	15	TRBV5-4	CASSLVGGRVDEQFF	TGTGCCAGCAGCTTGGTAGGCGGGAGGGTCGATGAGCAGTTCTTC